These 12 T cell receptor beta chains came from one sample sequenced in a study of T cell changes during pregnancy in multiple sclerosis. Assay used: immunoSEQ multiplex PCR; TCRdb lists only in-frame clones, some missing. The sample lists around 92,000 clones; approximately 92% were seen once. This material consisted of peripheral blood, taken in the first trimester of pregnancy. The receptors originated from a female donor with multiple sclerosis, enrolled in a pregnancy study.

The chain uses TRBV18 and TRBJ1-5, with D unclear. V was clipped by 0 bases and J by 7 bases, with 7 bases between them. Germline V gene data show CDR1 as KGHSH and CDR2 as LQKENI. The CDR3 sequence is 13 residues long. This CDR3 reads CASSPPLGQPQHF. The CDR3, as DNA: TGTGCCAGCTCACCACCCTTGGGCCAGCCCCAGCATTTT.

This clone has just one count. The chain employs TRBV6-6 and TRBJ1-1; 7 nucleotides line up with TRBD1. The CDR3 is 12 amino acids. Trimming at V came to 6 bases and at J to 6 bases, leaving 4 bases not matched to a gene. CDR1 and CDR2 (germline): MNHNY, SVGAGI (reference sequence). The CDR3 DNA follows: TGTGCCAGCAGGAACAGGGGCGCTGAAGCTTTCTTT. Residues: CASRNRGAEAFF.

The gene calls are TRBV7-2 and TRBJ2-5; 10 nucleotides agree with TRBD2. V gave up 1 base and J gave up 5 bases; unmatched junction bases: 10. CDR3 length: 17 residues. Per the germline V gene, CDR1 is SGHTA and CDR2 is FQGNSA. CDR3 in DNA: TGTGCCAGCAGCTTAGGGGTCTTTAGCGGGGGGCCGGAGACCCAGTACTTC. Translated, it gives CASSLGVFSGGPETQYF. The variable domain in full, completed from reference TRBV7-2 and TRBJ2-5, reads GAGVSQSPSNKVTEKGKDVELRCDPISGHTALYWYRQSLGQGLEFLIYFQGNSAPDKSGLPSDRFSAERTGGSVSTLTIQRTQQEDSAVYLCASSLGVFSGGPETQYFGPGTRLLVL.

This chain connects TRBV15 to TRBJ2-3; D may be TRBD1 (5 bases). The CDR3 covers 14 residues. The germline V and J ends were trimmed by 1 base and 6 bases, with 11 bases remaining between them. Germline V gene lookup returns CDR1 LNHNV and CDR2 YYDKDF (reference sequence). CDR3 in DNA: TGTGCCACCAGCAGAGGGGGCGAATCCGATACGCAGTATTTT. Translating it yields CATSRGGESDTQYF.

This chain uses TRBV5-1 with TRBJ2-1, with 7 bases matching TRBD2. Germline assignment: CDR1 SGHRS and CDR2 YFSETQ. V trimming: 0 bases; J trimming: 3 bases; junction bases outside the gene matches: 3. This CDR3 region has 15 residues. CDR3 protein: CASSLAGGDYNEQFF. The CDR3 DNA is TGCGCCAGCAGCTTGGCTGGGGGGGACTACAATGAGCAGTTCTTC.

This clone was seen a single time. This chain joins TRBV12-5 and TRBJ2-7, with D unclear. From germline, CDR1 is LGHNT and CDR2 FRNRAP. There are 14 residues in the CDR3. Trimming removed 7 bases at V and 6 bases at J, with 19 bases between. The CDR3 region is CASALRPKAGEQYF. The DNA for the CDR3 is TGTGCTAGTGCCCTTCGCCCCAAGGCAGGCGAGCAGTACTTC.

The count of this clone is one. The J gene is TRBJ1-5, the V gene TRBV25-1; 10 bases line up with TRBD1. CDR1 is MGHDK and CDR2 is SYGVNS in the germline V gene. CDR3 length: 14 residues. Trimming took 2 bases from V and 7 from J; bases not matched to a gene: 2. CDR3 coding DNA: TGTGCCAGCAGTGAAATGGACAGGGGGCAGCCCCAGCATTTT. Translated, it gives CASSEMDRGQPQHF.

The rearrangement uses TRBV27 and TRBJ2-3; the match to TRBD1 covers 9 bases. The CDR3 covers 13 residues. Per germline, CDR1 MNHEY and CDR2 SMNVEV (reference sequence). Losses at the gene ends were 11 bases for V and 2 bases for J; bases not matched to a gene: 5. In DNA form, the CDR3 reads TGTGCCGCGGGACAGGGTCTCACAGATACGCAGTATTTT. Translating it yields CAAGQGLTDTQYF.

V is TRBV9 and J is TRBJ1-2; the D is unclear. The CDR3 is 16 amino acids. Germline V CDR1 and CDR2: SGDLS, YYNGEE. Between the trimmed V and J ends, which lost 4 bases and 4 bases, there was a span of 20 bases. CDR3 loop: CASSRLQGNGVYGYTF. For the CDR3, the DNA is TGTGCCAGCAGCCGCCTCCAAGGTAACGGAGTCTATGGCTACACCTTC.

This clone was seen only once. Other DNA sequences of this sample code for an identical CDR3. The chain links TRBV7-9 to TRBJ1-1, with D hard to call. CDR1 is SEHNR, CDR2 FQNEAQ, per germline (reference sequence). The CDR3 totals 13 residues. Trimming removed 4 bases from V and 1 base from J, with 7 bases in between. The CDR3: CASSSAGNTEAFF. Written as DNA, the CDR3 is TGTGCCAGCAGCTCAGCCGGGAACACTGAAGCTTTCTTT.

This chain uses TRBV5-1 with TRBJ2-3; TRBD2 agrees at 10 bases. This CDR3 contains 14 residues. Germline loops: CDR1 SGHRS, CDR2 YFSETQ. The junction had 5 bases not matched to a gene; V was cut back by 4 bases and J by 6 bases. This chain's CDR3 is CASSASGGWDTQYF. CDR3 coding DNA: TGCGCCAGCAGCGCTAGCGGGGGATGGGATACGCAGTATTTT.

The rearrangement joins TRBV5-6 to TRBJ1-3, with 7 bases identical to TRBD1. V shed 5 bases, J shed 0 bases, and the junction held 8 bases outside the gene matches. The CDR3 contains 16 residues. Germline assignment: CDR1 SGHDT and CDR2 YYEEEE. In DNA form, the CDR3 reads TGTGCCAGCAGTTGGGGGACAGCTAGCTCTGGAAACACCATATATTTT. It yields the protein CASSWGTASSGNTIYF.